This TCR beta chain was sequenced in a study of PD-L1 blockade in urothelial cancer (dated by TCRdb to about 2017). In the study overall: All patients started therapy around 2014 and received atezolizumab 1,200 mg intravenously every 3 weeks. About 85% of the 29 patients were males with bladder-origin urothelial cancer, and 18 of 29 reported a prior smoking history. An ECOG performance status of 0 or 1 was recorded for the patients, and 0 to 3 prior chemotherapy regimens had been received by the patients. Blood samples were analyzed at two time points: 3 weeks after treatment start (second dose) and 6 weeks after treatment start. A median of roughly 140,000 T cells and some 90,000 unique TCRs was obtained from blood samples, and a median clonality of around 0.08 was observed. Somatic, immune and clinical correlates of response to PD-L1 blockade with atezolizumab in urothelial cancer were the focus of an exploratory multi-omic analysis. TCR sequencing covered pretreatment tumor samples and matched, serially collected peripheral blood taken before and after atezolizumab treatment. Durable clinical benefit was defined as progression-free survival longer than 6 months, and TCR features were also tested against progression-free and overall survival. In the same patients who had TCR sequencing, pretreatment tumors also underwent whole exome sequencing and RNA sequencing. Durable clinical benefit was achieved by nine patients and was not achieved by 20 patients. Pretreatment blood TCR-seq was available for twenty-nine patients, at least one posttreatment blood collection was obtained for roughly 25 patients, and tumor TCR-seq was available for roughly 25 patients.

Per the publication, the time point label means: peripheral blood 6 weeks after treatment start. The cohort comprised about 30 patients with locally advanced or metastatic urothelial carcinoma treated at Memorial Sloan Kettering on a trial protocol. Peripheral blood mononuclear cells were collected pretreatment and during treatment, with between 1 and 8 total time points obtained per patient. The Qiagen DNeasy Blood extraction kit was used to purify genomic DNA from total PBMCs and tumor samples. Collected pretreatment and during treatment, PBMCs were isolated and stored as previously described. Including cysteine and phenylalanine, the CDR3 has 12 amino acids. Only the CDR3 portion is preserved as DNA: 36 bases, with reading frame beginning at the first base. A distance of 8 bases separates the germline ends of V and J, which lose 7 bases and 1 base respectively. The germline V gene provides CDR1 SNHLY and CDR2 FYNNEI.

As regards this clone: The antigen it recognizes is unknown. One base away there is no much larger clone; base qualities are not given.

General study outcomes and caveats: Because the sample size was small (n = 29) and many of the analyses were exploratory, the results are meant to be hypothesis-generating. Improved progression-free and overall survival was found to be associated with pretreatment peripheral blood TCR clonality below the median. At 3 weeks after the start of treatment, tumor-associated TCR clones in peripheral blood had expanded more in patients with durable benefit (n of about 20, p = 0.022).

Synthetic TCR analog templates were spiked into each PCR to estimate absolute template abundance from read counts. The immunoSEQ assay was used to amplify TCRbeta CDR3 regions from genomic DNA with bias-controlled V and J gene primers. Sequencing of rearranged TCRbeta segments was done at approximately 20X coverage. In the original analysis: Sequencing errors were corrected by clustering and CDR3s were annotated against IMGT to assign V, D and J genes. Out-of-frame and stop-codon sequences were excluded, and only productive TCRbeta rearrangements were used in downstream analyses. Clonality was calculated as one minus the Shannon entropy normalized by the log of the number of unique productive sequences. Fisher's exact test with Benjamini-Hochberg correction, at a threshold of adjusted p below 0.01, was used to find clones that differed between time points or between blood and tumor. Sourced from immuneACCESS, this table was stored by TCRdb with only in-frame sequences that have V and J called. A share of the clones is absent; for the studies checked, an unresolved V gene accounts for under half, and the remainder has no known explanation. V and J calls and clone size are copied from that table; D and trimming were computed from the DNA. A total of some 31,000 clones appear in this sample, 79% of them only once. The ten largest clones take up about 3.7% of the sample.

This receptor was obtained from a man in his 70s with urothelial cancer. This sequence uses TRBV2 and TRBJ2-7, with the identity of the D gene unclear. Here the sequenced sample was PBMCs, taken around atezolizumab (anti-PD-L1) treatment. The sequenced DNA is TGTGCCAGCACCGCAGGTTCCTACGAGCAGTACTTC. This codes for CASTAGSYEQYF. Here the CDR3 is joined to the reference TRBV2 and TRBJ2-7 genes, and the full variable domain is: EPEVTQTPSHQVTQMGQEVILRCVPISNHLYFYWYRQILGQKVEFLVSFYNNEISEKSEIFDDQFSVERPDGSNFTLKIRSTKLEDSAMYFCASTAGSYEQYFGPGTRLTVT.